Sequencing of this T cell receptor (beta chain) was carried out in a study of TIL therapy for anti-PD-1-resistant metastatic lung cancer. Study-wide background: Median patient age was 54, ranging roughly 38-75 years.

The time point was: pre-treatment sample, taken before nivolumab and TIL therapy. The tumor samples were excised metastases, mostly pleural nodules or supraclavicular lymph nodes. Adults with stage 4 NSCLC were enrolled in a phase I trial. The trim removed 5 bases at V and 4 bases at J, leaving 1 base unmatched. Germline assignment: CDR1 LNHDA and CDR2 SQIVND (reference sequence). This CDR3 has 13 residues. Sequencing used immunoSEQ v3. Libraries were sequenced to 2 million to 2.5 million read pairs (survey) or roughly 4.5-6.5 million (deep). Here immunoSEQ multiplex PCR was the method, and the copy in TCRdb shows in-frame clones only, minus some. The table shows some 90,000 clones, with roughly 65% occurring only once.

Material: tumor tissue, obtained at baseline. The rearrangement links TRBV19 to TRBJ2-1, with TRBD1 matching over 8 bases. This TCR derives from a person aged 25-79 years with non-small cell lung cancer. The CDR3 DNA is TGTGCCAGTAGTCGGACAGGGTACAATGAGCAGTTCTTC. Amino acids: CASSRTGYNEQFF.